This T cell receptor beta chain derives from a study of blood T cell repertoires in COVID-19 (dated by TCRdb to 2018 to 2020). About the investigation overall: Samples covering the acute and convalescent phases of COVID-19 were provided by collaborators in the United States, Italy and Spain. The prospective study material was composed of cDNA or gDNA derived from T cells, B-cell-depleted T cells, or PBMCs. The dataset comprised deeply sampled blood TCRbeta repertoires from subjects exposed to, actively infected with, or recovered from COVID-19. The repertoires were released in a freely available public database intended as a resource for research on the immune response to SARS-CoV-2. Samples were obtained from the ongoing ImmuneRACE study (first 160 participants) and from over 1,000 subjects provided by 6 global collaborators. The sample metadata nearly always contained a de-identified subject ID, COVID-19 status, age in years and sex. Where available, HLA class I and class II types were obtained from metadata supplied by the sample provider rather than from assay-based typing. Study-wide findings and limitations: The amount of clinical and demographic metadata varied by source and participant and was provided uncurated.

Trimmed from V: 1 base; trimmed from J: 6 bases; junction bases lacking a gene match: 12. Via the germline V gene (reference sequence), CDR1 is LNHNV and CDR2 YYDKDF. The CDR3 runs 18 amino acids, cysteine and phenylalanine included. The sequence is cut down to CDR3 DNA, 54 bases in frame from base 1. Collaborating institutions collected whole blood in K2EDTA tubes following their own protocols. Collaborator samples were shipped for TCRbeta analysis as frozen whole blood, isolated PBMCs, or DNA extracted from either sample type. This clone was recorded a few times. The target of this receptor is not known. The record has no base qualities; no much larger clone is one base away. TCRbeta CDR3 regions were amplified from genomic DNA using the immunoSEQ Assay, a bias-controlled multiplex PCR. Turning to the authors' computational methods: Within the assay, amplification of reference gene primers was used to estimate how many nucleated cells each sample contained. To quantify the absolute abundance of each unique TCRbeta CDR3 rearrangement, sequence reads were collapsed and filtered. Productive Simpson clonality was computed per sample as the square root of Simpson's diversity index over productive rearrangements. What TCRdb holds here is the immuneACCESS table cut down to in-frame rearrangements. Part of the clones is not present; checked against another copy, under half of the missing clones reflect an unresolved V gene, and the others are unexplained. Clone size and V and J calls were adopted from that table, with D and trimming inferred from the DNA. This sample gives 650,000 to 800,000 clones in total; approximately 90% of them show up just once. Around 0.3% of the sample goes to the ten largest clones.

The source of this sequence is a woman aged 18-29 years with acute or convalescent COVID-19. This chain joins TRBV15 to TRBJ1-6; 7 of the junction bases match TRBD1. Sequenced material: peripheral blood. Here is the DNA: TGTGCCACCAGCAGAGGGGTTTCTACAGGGGCCTTTAATTCACCCCTCCACTTT. This translates into CATSRGVSTGAFNSPLHF.